There are a few counts of the clone carrying this T cell receptor beta chain. 13 Jbeta primers and 60 Vbeta primers were used for the PCR. Data came from immunoSEQ multiplex PCR; TCRdb stores just in-frame clones and leaves some out. The sample lists 74,000 or so clones, 60% to 80% seen once, with approximately 7.2% in the top ten. This specimen belongs to a study of cytomegalovirus exposure and HLA in healthy donors. The CDR3 runs to 11 residues. Germline assignment: CDR1 SGHVS and CDR2 FNYEAQ. The source of this sequence is a woman aged 40 to 50 in good health and CMV-seronegative. The chain joins TRBV7-6 to TRBJ2-5, with D hard to call. Gene TRBJ2-7 matches the end of the DNA better, so the J call may be wrong. The specimen sequenced was PBMCs. The CDR3 reads CASTSGNEQYF. Here the CDR3 DNA reads TGTGCCAGCACCTCAGGAAACGAGCAGTACTTC.